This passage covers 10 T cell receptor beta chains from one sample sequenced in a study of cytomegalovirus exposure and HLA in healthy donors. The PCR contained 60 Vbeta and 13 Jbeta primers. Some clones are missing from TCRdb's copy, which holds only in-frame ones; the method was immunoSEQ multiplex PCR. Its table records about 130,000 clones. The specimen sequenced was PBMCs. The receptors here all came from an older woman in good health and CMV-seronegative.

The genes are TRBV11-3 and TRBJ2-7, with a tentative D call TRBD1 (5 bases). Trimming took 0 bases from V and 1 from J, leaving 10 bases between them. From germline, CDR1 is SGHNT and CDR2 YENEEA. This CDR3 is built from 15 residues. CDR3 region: CASSLDSGFSYEQYF. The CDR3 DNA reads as TGTGCCAGCAGCTTAGATTCAGGGTTTTCCTACGAGCAGTACTTC.

CDR3 in DNA: TGTGCCAGCAGTGAGTGGGCCGAAACGGCCAAAAACATTCAGTACTTC. Its protein product is CASSEWAETAKNIQYF. V usage is TRBV2 and J usage is TRBJ2-4; no clear D. The CDR3 is 16 residues long. Trimming removed 3 bases at V and 1 base at J, with 13 bases between. Germline lookup yields CDR1 SNHLY and CDR2 FYNNEI. Based on the CDR3 plus reference TRBV2 and TRBJ2-4, the full variable domain is EPEVTQTPSHQVTQMGQEVILRCVPISNHLYFYWYRQILGQKVEFLVSFYNNEISEKSEIFDDQFSVERPDGSNFTLKIRSTKLEDSAMYFCASSEWAETAKNIQYFGAGTRLSVL.

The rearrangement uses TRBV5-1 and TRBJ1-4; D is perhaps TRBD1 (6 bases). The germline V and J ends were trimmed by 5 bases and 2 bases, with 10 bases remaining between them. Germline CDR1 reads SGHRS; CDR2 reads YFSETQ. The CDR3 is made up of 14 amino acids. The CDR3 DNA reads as TGCGCCAGCAGAACAGGGTCGACTAATGAAAAACTGTTTTTT. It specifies CASRTGSTNEKLFF.

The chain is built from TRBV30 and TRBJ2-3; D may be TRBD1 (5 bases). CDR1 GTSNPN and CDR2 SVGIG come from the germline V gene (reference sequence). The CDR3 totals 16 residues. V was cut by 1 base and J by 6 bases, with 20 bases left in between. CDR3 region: CAWSEGVNPYDDTQYF. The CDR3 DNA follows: TGTGCCTGGAGTGAAGGGGTAAACCCCTATGACGATACGCAGTATTTT.

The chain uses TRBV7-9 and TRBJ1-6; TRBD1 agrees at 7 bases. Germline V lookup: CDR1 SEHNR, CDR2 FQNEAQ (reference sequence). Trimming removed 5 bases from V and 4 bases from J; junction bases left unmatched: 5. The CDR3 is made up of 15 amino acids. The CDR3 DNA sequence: TGTGCCAGCAGCCCGCCGGGACAGTATAATTCACCCCTCCACTTT. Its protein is CASSPPGQYNSPLHF.

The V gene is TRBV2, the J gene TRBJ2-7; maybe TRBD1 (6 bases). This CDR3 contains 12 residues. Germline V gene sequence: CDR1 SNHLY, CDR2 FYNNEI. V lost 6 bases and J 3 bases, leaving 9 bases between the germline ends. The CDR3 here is CASRIQGYEQYF. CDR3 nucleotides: TGTGCCAGCAGGATACAGGGCTACGAGCAGTACTTC.

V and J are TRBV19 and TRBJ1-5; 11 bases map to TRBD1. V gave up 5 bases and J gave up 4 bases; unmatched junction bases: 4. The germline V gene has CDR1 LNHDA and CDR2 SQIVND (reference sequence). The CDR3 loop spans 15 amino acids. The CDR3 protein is CASSPDRGQNQPQHF. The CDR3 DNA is TGTGCCAGTAGTCCGGACAGGGGGCAAAATCAGCCCCAGCATTTT.

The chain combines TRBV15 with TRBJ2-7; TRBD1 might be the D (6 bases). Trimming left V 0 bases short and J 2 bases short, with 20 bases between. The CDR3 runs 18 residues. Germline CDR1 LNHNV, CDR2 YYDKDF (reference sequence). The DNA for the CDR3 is TGTGCCACCAGCAGAGAGATGGTGCCGGACAGACCCACCTACGAGCAGTACTTC. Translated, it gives CATSREMVPDRPTYEQYF.

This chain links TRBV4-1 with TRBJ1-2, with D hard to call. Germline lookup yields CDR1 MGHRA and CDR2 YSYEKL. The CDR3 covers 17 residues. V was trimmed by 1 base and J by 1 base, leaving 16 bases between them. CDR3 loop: CASSQVLGAYGNYGYTF. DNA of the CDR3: TGCGCCAGCAGCCAAGTACTCGGTGCTTACGGTAACTATGGCTACACCTTC.

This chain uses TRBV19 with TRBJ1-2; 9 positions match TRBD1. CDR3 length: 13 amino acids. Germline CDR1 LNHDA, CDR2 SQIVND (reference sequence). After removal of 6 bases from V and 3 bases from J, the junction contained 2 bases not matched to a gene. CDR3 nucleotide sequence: TGTGCCAGTAGGGGACAGGGATACTATGGCTACACCTTC. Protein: CASRGQGYYGYTF.